The clone carrying this T cell receptor (beta chain) turned up a few times. No antigen is known for it. The data stem from a study of T cell repertoires in cytomegalovirus infection. Study-level information: Public TCR beta signatures were indicative of both CMV infection and a matching HLA type.

Study findings and constraints: Totalled public TCR beta family frequency picked out people who carried CMV plus the relevant HLA. In two of eight donors, the top clonotype was HLA-C-restricted CMV-specific.

TCRdb independently ran MiXCR on the reads; one entry per CDR3 protein. The sample holds hundreds of thousands of distinct CDR3 sequences; about 33% are singletons and the top ten take 15% to 20%. V was cut by 0 bases and J by 4 bases, with 6 bases left in between. This CDR3 region has 14 residues. Sample: cultured PBMCs, taken from culture after CMV antigen stimulation. The gene calls are TRBV12-3 or TRBV12-4 and TRBJ2-2; D is unclear. This clonotype was sampled from a human donor in good health (CMV status not recorded). Some clones in this sample may be carry-over from other donors' samples. The chain's CDR3 is CASSLATGTGELFF. The DNA for the CDR3 is TGTGCCAGCAGTTTAGCTACGGGCACCGGGGAGCTGTTTTTT.